Listed here are 21 T cell receptor beta chains from one sample, sequenced in a study of blood T cell repertoires in COVID-19. Here immunoSEQ multiplex PCR was the method, and the copy in TCRdb shows in-frame clones only, minus some. The data show 90,000 to 120,000 clones, 84% seen once. The sequencing input was peripheral blood. The receptor set was obtained from a man in his sixties with acute or convalescent COVID-19.

This rearrangement joins TRBV5-4 to TRBJ1-2, with 7 bases matching TRBD1. The germline V gene encodes CDR1 SGHNT and CDR2 YYREEE (reference sequence). CDR3 size: 14 residues. The V gene end was trimmed by 3 bases and the J gene end by 3 bases; junction bases not matched to a gene: 5. In DNA form, the CDR3 reads TGTGCCAGCAGCTCTACAGGGGCCGACTATGGCTACACCTTC. Its translation is CASSSTGADYGYTF.

The chain uses TRBV19 and TRBJ2-1, with TRBD2 as a possible D gene (6 bases). The germline CDR1 and CDR2 sequences are LNHDA and SQIVND (reference sequence). The CDR3 totals 14 residues. Trimming pared 5 bases from V and 7 bases from J, leaving 15 bases between. CDR3 coding DNA: TGTGCCAGTAGTCTCCCCCGGCTAGCGAATGAGCAGTTCTTC. It translates to CASSLPRLANEQFF.

The chain joins TRBV18 to TRBJ1-4, with D perhaps TRBD1 (5 bases). The CDR3 contains 12 residues. Germline CDR1 is KGHSH and CDR2 is LQKENI. V gave up 4 bases and J gave up 8 bases, with 8 bases separating them. CDR3 nucleotides: TGTGCCAGCTCACTCCGGGGGGAAAAACTGTTTTTT. This sequence encodes CASSLRGEKLFF.

J is TRBJ2-3 and V is TRBV7-9; 10 bases fit TRBD2. Germline V gene lookup returns CDR1 SEHNR and CDR2 FQNEAQ (reference sequence). This CDR3 is 15 amino acids long. Trimming cost V 0 bases and J 4 bases; bases outside gene matches: 1. The CDR3 DNA reads as TGTGCCAGCAGCTTAGCAGCGGGAGGGCCAGATACGCAGTATTTT. The encoded protein is CASSLAAGGPDTQYF. The whole variable domain, filled in from reference TRBV7-9 and TRBJ2-3, reads DTGVSQNPRHKITKRGQNVTFRCDPISEHNRLYWYRQTLGQGPEFLTYFQNEAQLEKSRLLSDRFSAERPKGSFSTLEIQRTEQGDSAMYLCASSLAAGGPDTQYFGPGTRLTVL.

The chain links TRBV14 to TRBJ2-3; 10 bases fit TRBD1. This CDR3 contains 15 residues. The V and J ends lost 3 bases and 3 bases, in that order; junction bases with no gene match: 3. Germline V lookup: CDR1 SGHDN, CDR2 FVKESK. CDR3 in DNA: TGTGCCAGCAGCCAGCGGACAGGGGGGACAGATACGCAGTATTTT. Residues: CASSQRTGGTDTQYF.

This chain links TRBV6-5 with TRBJ2-2; tentatively, D is TRBD1 (6 bases). CDR3 length equals 12 residues. Trimming shortened V by 5 bases and J by 5 bases, and 6 bases separated the two germline ends. The V gene's germline CDR1 is MNHEY and CDR2 SVGAGI. CDR3 loop: CASSRGTGELFF. The DNA for the CDR3 is TGTGCCAGCAGTAGGGGGACCGGGGAGCTGTTTTTT.

The V call is TRBV25-1, the J call TRBJ1-1, with 8 bases matching TRBD1. CDR3 length: 15 residues. J was trimmed by 3 bases and V by 7 bases; bases with no gene match: 10. Per the germline V gene, CDR1 is MGHDK and CDR2 is SYGVNS. Written as DNA, the CDR3 is TGTGCCAGCAAAGCTGGGCAGGGGGCCCACACTGAAGCTTTCTTT. Translating gives CASKAGQGAHTEAFF.

The V call is TRBV7-9, the J call TRBJ2-7; a possible D gene is TRBD2 (6 bases). V was trimmed by 1 base and J by 6 bases, leaving 16 bases between them. Germline V lookup: CDR1 SEHNR, CDR2 FQNEAQ (reference sequence). The CDR3 runs to 15 residues. The CDR3 is CASSLGEAGPVEQYV. CDR3 sequence (DNA): TGTGCCAGCAGCTTAGGTGAAGCGGGTCCTGTCGAGCAGTACGTC.

This clone was found once. The V gene is TRBV6-2 or TRBV6-3, the J gene TRBJ1-6; D unclear. Trimming removed 2 bases at V and 5 bases at J, with 4 bases between. This CDR3 spans 13 amino acids. Germline lookup yields CDR1 MNHEY and CDR2 SVGEGT. The CDR3 DNA is TGTGCCAGCAGTTACGTAGATAATTCACCCCTCCACTTT. This codes for CASSYVDNSPLHF.

The table lists this clone with a few counts. This chain uses TRBV11-3 with TRBJ1-5; no clear D. Germline loops: CDR1 SGHNT, CDR2 YENEEA. Trimming removed 4 bases at V and 4 bases at J, with 8 bases between. The CDR3 contains 13 residues. The CDR3 DNA reads TGTGCCAGCAGCTCGAACCAGAATCAGCCCCAGCATTTT. Protein product: CASSSNQNQPQHF.

This chain joins TRBV6-5 and TRBJ2-1; TRBD2 might be the D (5 bases). The ends were cut back, 6 bases at V and 6 bases at J, with 15 bases in the middle. This CDR3 comprises 14 residues. The germline CDR1 and CDR2 sequences are MNHEY and SVGAGI. For the CDR3, the DNA is TGTGCCAGCAGCGCCCCTAGCAAGGGCAATGAGCAGTTCTTC. It translates to CASSAPSKGNEQFF.

V gene TRBV21-1 combines with J gene TRBJ2-1; TRBD2 was called by the table and not checked on the DNA. TRBV21-1 is noted as a pseudogene. This CDR3 spans 16 amino acids. The CDR3 region has the DNA TGTGCCAGCAGCCGAGGTAGGAACACCTCCTACAATGAGCAGTTCTTC. This codes for CASSRGRNTSYNEQFF.

This clone appeared once. The gene calls are TRBV6-5 and TRBJ2-1; weak D call: TRBD1 (5 bases). Looked up from germline, CDR1 is MNHEY and CDR2 is SVGAGI. The ends were cut back, 1 base at V and 4 bases at J, with 11 bases in the middle. The CDR3 has 15 residues. DNA for the CDR3: TGTGCCAGCAGTTACTTTCGACAGCTATACAATGAGCAGTTCTTC. Translated, it gives CASSYFRQLYNEQFF.

The rearrangement uses TRBV5-1 and TRBJ2-1; D is perhaps TRBD1 (6 bases). The CDR3 extends over 11 amino acids. Germline CDR1 reads SGHRS; CDR2 reads YFSETQ. V was pared by 4 bases and J by 9 bases, with 8 bases between. The CDR3, as DNA: TGCGCCAGCAGCCGACAGGTTGAGCAGTTCTTC. Its protein is CASSRQVEQFF.

This chain uses TRBV28 with TRBJ1-1; a possible D gene is TRBD1 (6 bases). CDR3 size: 13 residues. Germline loops: CDR1 MDHEN, CDR2 SYDVKM. The ends were cut back, 4 bases at V and 3 bases at J, with 9 bases in the middle. CDR3 loop: CASSSWTDTEAFF. In DNA, the CDR3 is TGTGCCAGCAGTTCCTGGACAGACACTGAAGCTTTCTTT.

This rearrangement joins TRBV19 to TRBJ1-5; 7 positions agree with TRBD1. The CDR3 has 15 amino acids. J gave up 2 bases and V 5 bases, and 6 bases lay outside the gene matches. Germline values: CDR1 LNHDA, CDR2 SQIVND (reference sequence). The DNA of the CDR3 is TGTGCCAGTAGTGCAGGGGGGTTCGGCAATCAGCCCCAGCATTTT. It encodes CASSAGGFGNQPQHF.

The genes are TRBV19 and TRBJ1-1, with a possible D match to TRBD1 (6 bases). The CDR3 runs to 15 residues. CDR1 is LNHDA and CDR2 is SQIVND in the germline V gene (reference sequence). Deletions cut 5 bases from V and 3 bases from J, with 16 bases between. The CDR3 loop is CASSVYRAADTEAFF. The DNA for the CDR3 is TGTGCCAGTAGTGTCTACAGGGCGGCGGACACTGAAGCTTTCTTT.

The chain combines TRBV6-5 with TRBJ2-1; possibly TRBD2 for D (5 bases). The CDR3 has 14 residues. Germline lookup yields CDR1 MNHEY and CDR2 SVGAGI. With 8 bases removed from V and 8 bases from J, the gap between germline ends came to 19 bases. The CDR3 is CASRRGQRGYEQFF. In DNA form, the CDR3 reads TGTGCCAGCCGGCGCGGGCAAAGAGGCTATGAGCAGTTCTTC.

The rearrangement links TRBV7-9 to TRBJ2-7; 9 bases fit TRBD2. The CDR3 spans 19 residues. Trimming at V came to 5 bases and at J to 6 bases, leaving 23 bases not matched to a gene. In germline, CDR1 is SEHNR, CDR2 FQNEAQ (reference sequence). The CDR3 sequence is CASSPHLMVAGEGSGEQYF. DNA of the CDR3: TGTGCCAGCAGCCCTCATTTAATGGTAGCGGGAGAGGGGTCGGGCGAGCAGTACTTC.

This sequence joins TRBV5-1 and TRBJ1-2; weak D call: TRBD1 (6 bases). The V and J ends lost 0 bases and 8 bases respectively, with 11 bases between them. CDR3 length: 13 amino acids. Germline V gene sequence: CDR1 SGHRS, CDR2 YFSETQ. The DNA for the CDR3 is TGCGCCAGCAGCTTGGCCGGGGGGCGAGGCTACACCTTC. It codes for CASSLAGGRGYTF. Combining the CDR3 with reference TRBV5-1 and TRBJ1-2 gives the whole variable domain KAGVTQTPRYLIKTRGQQVTLSCSPISGHRSVSWYQQTPGQGLQFLFEYFSETQRNKGNFPGRFSGRQFSNSRSEMNVSTLELGDSALYLCASSLAGGRGYTFGSGTRLTVV.

CDR3 sequence reads: CASSVIGGGDYEQYF. In DNA, the CDR3 is TGTGCCAGCAGTGTGATTGGCGGGGGCGACTACGAGCAGTACTTC. The V gene is TRBV2, the J gene TRBJ2-7; possible D gene TRBD2, 7 bases. V lost 4 bases to trimming and J lost 3 bases, with 16 bases between them. The CDR3 extends over 15 amino acids. Germline V CDR1 and CDR2: SNHLY, FYNNEI. Full variable domain (remainder filled in from reference TRBV2 and TRBJ2-7): EPEVTQTPSHQVTQMGQEVILRCVPISNHLYFYWYRQILGQKVEFLVSFYNNEISEKSEIFDDQFSVERPDGSNFTLKIRSTKLEDSAMYFCASSVIGGGDYEQYFGPGTRLTVT.